This T cell receptor beta chain was sequenced for a study of T cells in Graves' hyperthyroidism and ophthalmopathy. Overall study findings and caveats: Before onset, ophthalmopathy was predicted by the model a median approximately 6.7 months earlier.

As concerns this clonotype: Its antigen is not known.

This CDR3 contains 17 residues. Losses at the gene ends were 0 bases for V and 1 base for J; bases not matched to a gene: 9. Germline V lookup: CDR1 LNHNV, CDR2 YYDKDF (reference sequence). Regions amplified from RNA transcripts were the TCR beta CDR3 regions. When the TCR CDR3 underwent first-round RT-PCR, the HTBI primer set was used. TCRdb reprocessed the multiplex PCR reads with MiXCR, giving one entry per CDR3 protein. The data hold about 640,000 distinct CDR3 sequences, with 20% observed a single time. The cohort's ophthalmopathy patients, a group with duration under 3 months, had a Clinical Activity Score of at least 3 and a NOSPECS grade of at least 4.

The sequence came from a man aged 30 to 45 with Graves' ophthalmopathy. Source material: blood. The gene calls are TRBV15 and TRBJ2-7; 7 bases align to TRBD1. The CDR3 region has the DNA TGTGCCACCAGCAGAGATCGGGCAGGGGGTTTATCCTACGAGCAGTACTTC. This gives the protein CATSRDRAGGLSYEQYF. Full variable domain (missing parts from reference TRBV15 and TRBJ2-7): DAMVIQNPRYQVTQFGKPVTLSCSQTLNHNVMYWYQQKSSQAPKLLFHYYDKDFNNEADTPDNFQSRRPNTSFCFLDIRSPGLGDTAMYLCATSRDRAGGLSYEQYFGPGTRLTVT.